This is a list of T cell receptor beta chains from one sample in a study of cytomegalovirus exposure and HLA in healthy donors. TCRdb's table, derived via immunoSEQ multiplex PCR, lists solely in-frame clones and lacks some. This table has over 75,000 clones, over 75% appearing once. The sequencing input was PBMCs. The origin of the receptors is a man aged 50-59 years in good health and CMV-seropositive. Each CDR3 is given with its conserved first and last residue. Each record gives: CDR3 protein, CDR3 DNA, J gene, CDR3 length, clone size, D gene, V gene. The D gene is left open where the match is weak. Clone size, where shown, is once, few, many, or a class for clones that have expanded.

CASSLGTPGLAGEQETQYF,TGTGCCAGCAGCTTGGGGACGCCCGGACTAGCGGGTGAACAAGAGACCCAGTACTTC,TRBJ2-5,19,-,TRBD2,TRBV5-6
CASSLSDRAIVAFF,TGTGCCAGCAGCTTATCCGACAGGGCCATAGTAGCTTTCTTT,TRBJ1-1,14,-,TRBD1,TRBV7-9
CASSESGEGGSYGYTF,TGTGCCAGCAGTGAATCGGGGGAAGGGGGCAGCTATGGCTACACCTTC,TRBJ1-2,16,medium-sized,TRBD1,TRBV25-1
CASSDKGANNSPLHF,TGTGCCAGCAGTGACAAGGGGGCTAATAATTCACCCCTCCACTTT,TRBJ1-6,15,-,TRBD1,TRBV6-1
CASSPLPSTGYSNQPQHF,TGCGCCAGCAGCCCCCTACCTAGCACAGGGTATAGCAATCAGCCCCAGCATTTT,TRBJ1-5,18,-,-,TRBV5-1
CASWALGDTEAFF,TGCGCCAGCTGGGCCCTAGGGGACACTGAAGCTTTCTTT,TRBJ1-1,13,once,-,TRBV5-1
CASRPTGTTEAFF,TGCGCCAGCAGGCCGACGGGAACAACTGAAGCTTTCTTT,TRBJ1-1,13,-,-,TRBV5-1
CASRGQENTEAFF,TGTGCCAGCCGGGGACAGGAGAACACTGAAGCTTTCTTT,TRBJ1-1,13,-,TRBD1,TRBV28
CASSLAAGDNQPQHF,TGCGCCAGCAGCTTGGCGGCAGGGGATAATCAGCCCCAGCATTTT,TRBJ1-5,15,-,-,TRBV5-1
CASSQDRRNTIYF,TGCGCCAGCAGCCAAGATCGGCGGAACACCATATATTTT,TRBJ1-3,13,few,-,TRBV4-1
CASSGGQVRSGELFF,TGTGCCAGCAGCGGGGGACAGGTCCGGTCCGGGGAGCTGTTTTTT,TRBJ2-2,15,-,TRBD1,TRBV9
CASSKSPQGYEQYF,TGTGCCAGCAGTAAATCCCCTCAGGGTTACGAGCAGTACTTC,TRBJ2-7,14,-,-,TRBV2
CSSSPEIGGWNTEAFF,TGTTCCAGCAGCCCGGAGATCGGGGGATGGAACACTGAAGCTTTCTTT,TRBJ1-1,16,-,-,TRBV7-9
CASSSRGPGSYNEQFF,TGTGCCAGCAGCTCGCGGGGGCCAGGGTCCTACAATGAGCAGTTCTTC,TRBJ2-1,16,-,-,TRBV7-3
CASSLGGGNEQYF,TGTGCCAGCAGTCTAGGGGGGGGAAACGAGCAGTACTTC,TRBJ2-7,13,-,-,TRBV27
CASSSGLAAYF,TGCGCCAGCAGCTCCGGACTAGCGGCGTACTTC,TRBJ2-7,11,-,TRBD2,TRBV5-1
CASSLAWGEETQYF,TGTGCCAGCAGCTTAGCCTGGGGGGAAGAGACCCAGTACTTC,TRBJ2-5,14,-,-,TRBV7-9
CASRVGGASSNYGYTF,TGTGCCAGCAGGGTTGGAGGGGCCTCTTCTAACTATGGCTACACCTTC,TRBJ1-2,16,-,-,TRBV5-4
CASSEAGGPGEQYF,TGTGCCAGCAGCGAGGCGGGGGGGCCTGGGGAGCAGTACTTC,TRBJ2-7,14,-,TRBD2,TRBV9
CASSQDREQYF,TGCGCCAGCAGCCAAGATCGGGAGCAGTACTTC,TRBJ2-7,11,-,-,TRBV4-3
CSVRMGTGNSPLHF,TGCAGCGTTCGTATGGGGACAGGGAATTCACCCCTCCACTTT,TRBJ1-6,14,-,TRBD1,TRBV29-1
CASSFVTGGYEQYF,TGTGCCAGCAGCTTCGTGACAGGGGGCTACGAGCAGTACTTC,TRBJ2-7,14,-,TRBD1,TRBV7-2
CASSSPYTVAGGLETQYF,TGTGCCAGCAGTTCACCCTATACCGTAGCGGGGGGGCTTGAGACCCAGTACTTC,TRBJ2-5,18,-,TRBD2,TRBV7-2
CSVARGQNYGYTF,TGCAGCGTTGCCAGGGGGCAGAACTATGGCTACACCTTC,TRBJ1-2,13,-,TRBD1,TRBV29-1
CASSPGLVVETQYF,TGTGCCAGCAGTCCAGGACTAGTTGTGGAGACCCAGTACTTC,TRBJ2-5,14,-,TRBD2,TRBV6-5
CASRRLAGADEQYF,TGTGCCAGCAGACGACTAGCGGGGGCCGACGAGCAGTACTTC,TRBJ2-7,14,few,TRBD2,TRBV6-1
CASSQDRASGDSTDTQYF,TGCGCCAGCAGCCAAGATCGAGCTAGCGGGGATAGCACAGATACGCAGTATTTT,TRBJ2-3,18,few,TRBD2,TRBV4-3
CASSVDRPYEQYF,TGTGCCAGCAGTGTTGACAGACCCTACGAGCAGTACTTC,TRBJ2-7,13,-,-,TRBV6-1
CASRMTGTDTQYF,TGTGCCAGCAGAATGACAGGGACAGATACGCAGTATTTT,TRBJ2-3,13,-,TRBD1,TRBV5-4
CASSQAGVGELFF,TGCGCCAGCAGCCAAGCCGGAGTCGGGGAGCTGTTTTTT,TRBJ2-2,13,-,-,TRBV4-3
CASSLRERQARGAFF,TGTGCCAGCAGCTTAAGGGAGAGGCAGGCCCGAGGAGCTTTCTTT,TRBJ1-1,15,-,-,TRBV7-9
CASSYSTGAQPQHF,TGTGCCAGCAGTTACTCGACAGGGGCCCAGCCCCAGCATTTT,TRBJ1-5,14,-,TRBD1,TRBV6-5
CASSSPLGRLNTEAFF,TGTGCCAGCAGCTCCCCCCTCGGCAGGCTGAACACTGAAGCTTTCTTT,TRBJ1-1,16,-,-,TRBV5-5
CAISESGGENTEAFF,TGTGCCATCAGTGAGTCAGGGGGGGAGAACACTGAAGCTTTCTTT,TRBJ1-1,15,-,-,TRBV10-3
CASSQAGGAVTDTQYF,TGCGCCAGCAGCCAAGCTGGCGGGGCGGTCACAGATACGCAGTATTTT,TRBJ2-3,16,-,-,TRBV4-1
CASKQDKSTDTQYF,TGTGCCAGCAAGCAGGACAAAAGCACAGATACGCAGTATTTT,TRBJ2-3,14,few,-,TRBV6-1
CASNAINTGELFF,TGTGCCAGCAACGCGATTAACACCGGGGAGCTGTTTTTT,TRBJ2-2,13,-,-,TRBV6-5
CASRGRQEAFF,TGTGCCAGCAGGGGAAGACAGGAAGCTTTCTTT,TRBJ1-1,11,once,-,TRBV2
CASSYGGGANEQFF,TGTGCCAGCAGTTACGGCGGGGGGGCTAATGAGCAGTTCTTC,TRBJ2-1,14,-,TRBD2,TRBV6-5
CASSYGGTGGRGYTF,TGTGCCAGCAGTTACGGAGGGACAGGGGGGCGTGGCTACACCTTC,TRBJ1-2,15,-,TRBD1,TRBV6-5
CASRSVYEQYF,TGTGCCAGCAGGTCGGTCTACGAGCAGTACTTC,TRBJ2-7,11,-,-,TRBV27
CASSLGRQETQYF,TGTGCCAGCAGCTTAGGGAGGCAAGAGACCCAGTACTTC,TRBJ2-5,13,-,-,TRBV7-8
CASSLREGTEAFF,TGTGCCAGCAGTCTCCGGGAGGGTACTGAAGCTTTCTTT,TRBJ1-1,13,-,-,TRBV27
CASSPGQTVGEQYF,TGTGCCAGCAGCCCCGGACAGACTGTGGGCGAGCAGTACTTC,TRBJ2-7,14,-,-,TRBV7-6
CASRGGDTEAFF,TGTGCCAGCAGGGGGGGGGACACTGAAGCTTTCTTT,TRBJ1-1,12,-,-,TRBV6-4
CASSPEGTGAYYGYTF,TGCGCCAGCAGCCCCGAAGGGACAGGGGCATACTATGGCTACACCTTC,TRBJ1-2,16,few,TRBD1,TRBV4-3
CASGPRGYNEQFF,TGTGCCAGCGGGCCCCGGGGCTACAATGAGCAGTTCTTC,TRBJ2-1,13,few,-,TRBV7-2
CASSELAFGNEQFF,TGTGCCAGCAGTGAACTAGCATTTGGCAATGAGCAGTTCTTC,TRBJ2-1,14,-,-,TRBV6-1
CASSLVTLAGSYEQYF,TGTGCCAGCAGCTTAGTTACTCTAGCGGGCTCCTACGAGCAGTACTTC,TRBJ2-7,16,few,TRBD2,TRBV7-9
CASSFDRGTNYGYPF,TGTGCCAGCAGCTTCGACAGGGGTACTAACTATGGCTACCCCTTC,TRBJ1-2,15,-,TRBD1,TRBV7-9
CSVSPGTVQETQYF,TGCAGCGTCTCCCCCGGGACAGTCCAAGAGACCCAGTACTTC,TRBJ2-5,14,-,TRBD1,TRBV29-1
CASSFQSYEQYF,TGTGCCAGCAGTTTTCAGTCCTACGAGCAGTACTTC,TRBJ2-7,12,-,-,TRBV28
CASSLDRVGGYTF,TGCGCCAGCAGCTTGGACAGGGTTGGTGGCTACACCTTC,TRBJ1-2,13,-,-,TRBV5-1